The 18 T cell receptor beta chains presented below share a single source sample, sequenced in a study of response to subunit inactivated influenza vaccine. TCRdb reprocessed the RT-PCR reads via MiXCR and lists one record per CDR3 protein. The table has approximately 520,000 distinct CDR3 sequences, over 25% seen once. This material consisted of CD4+ T cells sorted from PBMCs, taken less than 6 days after vaccination. The receptor set was obtained from a man in his forties or fifties who received an inactivated influenza vaccine.

This clonotype was counted only a few times. The V and J genes are TRBV12-3 or TRBV12-4 and TRBJ1-2; 8 bases are a match to TRBD1. This CDR3 region has 15 residues. V was clipped by 3 bases and J by 2 bases; unmatched bases: 5. The DNA of the CDR3 is TGTGCCAGCAGTTTTCGAACAGGGGGGAACTATGGCTACACCTTC. It yields the protein CASSFRTGGNYGYTF.

The chain recombines TRBV7-3 with TRBJ2-7; TRBD2 matches 7 bases. Germline trimming cut 5 bases from V and 4 bases from J; bases unmatched to any gene: 14. This CDR3 is built from 16 residues. Germline values: CDR1 SGHTA, CDR2 FQGTGA. The CDR3 nucleotides read TGTGCCAGCAGCGTGCAGCCGACGACTAGCTGGTACGAGCAGTACTTC. This encodes CASSVQPTTSWYEQYF.

As for this clonotype: One end of the junction does not line up with germline, which may come from a read error. J is TRBJ2-7 and V is TRBV6-4; D not resolved. CDR3 length equals 14 residues. Germline V gene lookup returns CDR1 MRHNA and CDR2 SNTAGT. The CDR3 region is CASSDRTASHEQYF. CDR3 nucleotides: TGTGCCAGCAGTGACAGGACCGCCTCCCACGAGCAGTACTTC.

This chain joins TRBV7-8 and TRBJ2-3, with 14 nucleotides matching TRBD2. The CDR3 has 13 amino acids. The J segment lost 15 bases and the V segment lost 4 bases, leaving 6 bases of the junction unmatched. Germline V gene data show CDR1 as SGHVS and CDR2 as FQNEAQ. The CDR3 here is CASSSDGTSGSYF. The CDR3 DNA sequence: TGTGCCAGCAGCTCGGACGGGACTAGCGGGAGTTATTTT.

This chain links TRBV12-3 or TRBV12-4 with TRBJ2-4, with 7 bases that match TRBD1. There are 14 residues in the CDR3. V trimming: 3 bases; J trimming: 8 bases; junction bases outside the gene matches: 7. The CDR3 loop is CASSFDRAADIQYF. The DNA of the CDR3 is TGTGCCAGCAGTTTCGACAGGGCCGCGGACATTCAGTACTTC.

The CDR3 spells CASSQDQPGQYTGELFF. The CDR3 DNA reads TGTGCCAGCAGCCAAGATCAGCCGGGACAATACACCGGGGAGCTGTTTTTT. The chain links TRBV4-2 to TRBJ2-2, with a tentative D call TRBD1 (6 bases). The CDR3 runs 17 residues. V lost 0 bases and J lost 3, with 14 bases in between. Germline CDR1 LGHNA, CDR2 YNFKEQ.

The genes are TRBV4-1 and TRBJ2-3; 8 bases map to TRBD1. The CDR3 loop spans 16 amino acids. Trimming cost V 5 bases and J 7 bases; bases outside gene matches: 14. Germline V gene lookup returns CDR1 MGHRA and CDR2 YSYEKL. The CDR3 is CASSSSPGQEVYTQYF. In DNA form, the CDR3 reads TGCGCCAGCAGCTCCTCGCCGGGACAGGAGGTGTATACGCAGTATTTT.

This clonotype has a count of ten or more. The chain links TRBV5-5 to TRBJ1-1; the D gene is possibly TRBD1 (5 bases). Trimming stripped 2 bases from V and 1 base from J, with 12 bases between. The CDR3 runs 15 residues. The V gene's germline CDR1 is SGHKS and CDR2 YYEKEE (reference sequence). Written as DNA, the CDR3 is TGTGCCAGCAGCTTTGGGGGACGGACGAACACTGAAGCTTTCTTT. It codes for CASSFGGRTNTEAFF. The full variable domain, its missing parts supplied by reference TRBV5-5 and TRBJ1-1, is DAGVTQSPTHLIKTRGQQVTLRCSPISGHKSVSWYQQVLGQGPQFIFQYYEKEERGRGNFPDRFSARQFPNYSSELNVNALLLGDSALYLCASSFGGRTNTEAFFGQGTRLTVV.

The chain employs TRBV5-5 and TRBJ2-7; possible D gene TRBD2, 6 bases. Per germline, CDR1 SGHKS and CDR2 YYEKEE (reference sequence). Trimming removed 2 bases from V and 3 bases from J, with 21 bases in between. This CDR3 region has 17 residues. In nucleotides, the CDR3 is TGTGCCAGCAGCTTCTTATTCGGGAGAATTACGGTCTACGAGCAGTACTTC. Its translation: CASSFLFGRITVYEQYF.

The chain joins TRBV20-1 to TRBJ2-7; 10 nucleotides align to TRBD1. This CDR3 has 14 residues. The ends lost 4 bases at V and 1 base at J; junction bases unmatched: 4. Looked up from germline, CDR1 is DFQATT and CDR2 is SNEGSKA (reference sequence). The CDR3 DNA sequence: TGCAGTGCTAAACCGGGACAGGGGTCCTACGAGCAGTACTTC. Encoded protein: CSAKPGQGSYEQYF.

CDR3: CASFRAGDYEQYF. In nucleotides, the CDR3 is TGTGCCAGCTTCCGAGCGGGTGACTACGAGCAGTACTTC. The chain joins TRBV6-1 to TRBJ2-7; D possibly corresponds to TRBD2 (6 bases). V shed 8 bases and J shed 3 bases, with 14 bases lying between them. The CDR3 runs to 13 residues. CDR1 is MNHNS, CDR2 SASEGT, per germline.

The chain links TRBV9 to TRBJ2-5; D might be TRBD2 (6 bases). The V and J ends lost 0 bases and 2 bases respectively, with 14 bases between them. The CDR3 is made up of 16 amino acids. CDR1 is SGDLS, CDR2 YYNGEE, per germline. CDR3: CASSVGSGRNQETQYF. DNA for the CDR3: TGTGCCAGCAGCGTAGGGAGCGGGCGGAATCAAGAGACCCAGTACTTC.

This clonotype came up a few times. The chain joins TRBV5-1 to TRBJ2-7, with no clear D. This CDR3 spans 14 amino acids. CDR1 SGHRS and CDR2 YFSETQ come from the germline V gene. V shed 0 bases and J shed 0 bases, with 7 bases lying between them. The CDR3 spells CASSLEAYSYEQYF. In DNA form, the CDR3 reads TGCGCCAGCAGCTTGGAAGCGTACTCCTACGAGCAGTACTTC.

V is TRBV5-4 and J is TRBJ2-3; TRBD2 matches 8 bases. This CDR3 spans 15 amino acids. V gave up 5 bases and J gave up 0 bases; unmatched junction bases: 5. CDR1 and CDR2 (germline): SGHNT, YYREEE (reference sequence). In DNA, the CDR3 is TGTGCCAGCAGGAGAGAGCGGGAGAGCACAGATACGCAGTATTTT. Its protein product is CASRRERESTDTQYF. Full variable domain (rest looked up from reference TRBV5-4 and TRBJ2-3): ETGVTQSPTHLIKTRGQQVTLRCSSQSGHNTVSWYQQALGQGPQFIFQYYREEENGRGNFPPRFSGLQFPNYSSELNVNALELDDSALYLCASRRERESTDTQYFGPGTRLTVL.

This chain links TRBV20-1 with TRBJ2-3; D is ambiguous. The CDR3 totals 14 residues. Germline V gene lookup returns CDR1 DFQATT and CDR2 SNEGSKA (reference sequence). V lost 0 bases to trimming and J lost 4 bases, with 11 bases between them. CDR3 nucleotide sequence: TGCAGTGCTAGAGACCCCCTGTCTTCAGATACGCAGTATTTT. Its translation: CSARDPLSSDTQYF.

This clonotype appeared a few times. This sequence joins TRBV20-1 and TRBJ2-1; either TRBD1 or TRBD2 may fit D (6 bases each). The germline V gene encodes CDR1 DFQATT and CDR2 SNEGSKA (reference sequence). The CDR3 runs 12 residues. Between the trimmed V and J ends, which lost 8 bases and 10 bases, there was a span of 18 bases. DNA of the CDR3: TGCAGTACGAAGGGGGGTCCTTGGGAGCAGTTCTTC. Translation gives CSTKGGPWEQFF.

On this clonotype itself: Sequence at one end of the junction differs from germline and may be a read error. The chain combines TRBV7-9 with TRBJ2-1, with TRBD2 matching 8 bases. The CDR3 consists of 15 residues. Germline V CDR1 and CDR2: SEHNR, FQNEAQ (reference sequence). The CDR3 bases are TGTGCCAGCAGCTGGGTAGCGGGATCCTTCAATGAGCAGTTCTTC. Amino acid sequence: CASSWVAGSFNEQFF.

The CDR3 reads CASSSRQGPTDTQYF. In nucleotides, the CDR3 is TGCGCCAGCAGCTCCCGACAGGGTCCCACAGATACGCAGTATTTT. The rearrangement uses TRBV5-1 and TRBJ2-3, with 7 bases aligning to TRBD1. The CDR3 has 15 amino acids. J was trimmed by 2 bases and V by 3 bases; bases with no gene match: 6. Germline assignment: CDR1 SGHRS and CDR2 YFSETQ.